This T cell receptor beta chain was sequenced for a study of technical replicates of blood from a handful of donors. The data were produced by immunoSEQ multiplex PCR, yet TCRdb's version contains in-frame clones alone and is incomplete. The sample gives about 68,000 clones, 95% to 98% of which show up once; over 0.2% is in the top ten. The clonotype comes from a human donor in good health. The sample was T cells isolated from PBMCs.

The CDR3 protein is CASSQAGQGGEEDYGYTF. The CDR3 region has the DNA TGCGCCAGCAGCCAAGCGGGCCAGGGAGGGGAGGAGGACTATGGCTACACCTTC. The chain joins TRBV4-3 to TRBJ1-2; tentative D call: TRBD1 (5 bases). Germline loops: CDR1 LGHNA, CDR2 YSLEER. This CDR3 contains 18 residues. V was trimmed by 1 base and J by 3 bases, leaving 21 bases between them.